This T cell receptor beta chain was identified in a study of response to subunit inactivated influenza vaccine. Regarding the study as a whole: Authors suggested that a seasonal influenza vaccination recruits few new T cells each time.

TCRdb called the RT-PCR reads again in MiXCR, with one record for every CDR3 protein. There are around 520,000 distinct CDR3 sequences in the sample; about an eighth occur only once, and 9.5% to 13% lies in the top ten. V lost 4 bases and J lost 5; bases outside the gene matches: 8. The CDR3 consists of 16 residues. Germline V CDR1 and CDR2: SGHRS, YFSETQ. As regards this clonotype: Its cognate antigen is unknown.

The V call is TRBV5-1, the J call TRBJ2-3, with 12 bases identical to TRBD2. Sample: PBMCs from blood, taken on the day of vaccination. The sequence was obtained from a man aged 50 to 59 who received an inactivated influenza vaccine. CDR3 protein: CASSPMTSGSRDTQYF. The CDR3 nucleotides read TGCGCCAGCAGCCCCATGACTAGCGGGAGTAGAGATACGCAGTATTTT.